The 14 T cell receptor beta chains below come from one sample, sequenced in a study of blood T cell repertoires in COVID-19 (TCRdb year 2020). The library was produced with the immunoSEQ multiplex PCR assay. TCRdb holds this immuneACCESS table with in-frame rearrangements only. Some clones are missing; in checked studies, unresolved V genes explain under half, and the rest has no known cause. This sample is represented by about 300,000 clones; just under 90% of them were singletons. The ten largest clones capture 1.8% of the sample. Sequencing was carried out using peripheral blood. These receptors originate from a woman younger than 45 with COVID-19, enrolled during active disease.

This clone has only one observation. The V and J genes are TRBV7-3 and TRBJ2-3, with 9 bases identical to TRBD1. The V gene's germline CDR1 is SGHTA and CDR2 FQGTGA. The CDR3 runs to 14 residues. Trimming took 2 bases from V and 9 from J; bases not matched to a gene: 6. The CDR3: CASSLSGGTGTQYF. The CDR3 bases are TGTGCCAGCAGCTTATCAGGGGGGACAGGGACGCAGTATTTT.

The genes are TRBV11-3 and TRBJ2-1; 8 bases match TRBD2. Germline V gene data show CDR1 as SGHNT and CDR2 as YENEEA. Trimming took 3 bases from V and 7 from J; bases not matched to a gene: 5. The CDR3 has 14 residues. CDR3: CASSFSGGWNEQFF. The CDR3 DNA reads TGTGCCAGCAGCTTCAGCGGGGGCTGGAATGAGCAGTTCTTC.

This chain connects TRBV6-5 to TRBJ1-2, with D possibly TRBD1 on 5 matching bases. CDR3 length: 13 amino acids. Trimming stripped 10 bases from V and 8 bases from J, with 20 bases between. Germline values: CDR1 MNHEY, CDR2 SVGAGI. In nucleotides, the CDR3 is TGTGCCACCAATCGCCGGGACTCCACGGGCTACACCTTC. This encodes CATNRRDSTGYTF.

J is TRBJ1-1 and V is TRBV11-3; 7 positions agree with TRBD1. V was pared by 7 bases and J by 1 base, with 9 bases of the junction left unmatched. Germline values: CDR1 SGHNT, CDR2 YENEEA. The CDR3 is 15 amino acids. The CDR3 is CASTMGQISNTEAFF. CDR3 DNA sequence: TGTGCCAGCACCATGGGACAGATATCGAACACTGAAGCTTTCTTT.

CDR3 DNA sequence: TGTGCTAGTGGTTCCTTTATTAATTCACCCCTCCACTTT. It specifies CASGSFINSPLHF. The chain recombines TRBV12-5 with TRBJ1-6; D is uncertain. V was cut by 4 bases and J by 6 bases, with 7 bases left in between. CDR3 length: 13 amino acids. The V gene's germline CDR1 is LGHNT and CDR2 FRNRAP.

The genes are TRBV2 and TRBJ2-2; 11 bases are shared with TRBD1. Germline loops: CDR1 SNHLY, CDR2 FYNNEI. This CDR3 is built from 15 residues. The trim removed 2 bases at V and 5 bases at J, leaving 1 base unmatched. The CDR3 DNA follows: TGTGCCAGCAGTGAAAGGGACAGGGGGACCGGGGAGCTGTTTTTT. Protein: CASSERDRGTGELFF.

Note on this clone: The junction does not match germline at one end; this may be a read error. The chain combines TRBV7-2 with TRBJ2-1, with 12 bases matching TRBD2. The length of the CDR3 is 17 residues. Per germline, CDR1 SGHTA and CDR2 FQGNSA. As DNA, the CDR3 is TGTGCCAGCAGCCTAGCGGGGGGGTTAGGTTCCTACAATGAGCAGTTCTTC. Its protein product is CASSLAGGLGSYNEQFF.

This clone was seen many times. The gene calls are TRBV6-1 and TRBJ2-2, with D possibly matching TRBD2 (7 bases). V shed 3 bases and J shed 3 bases, with 8 bases lying between them. The CDR3 length is 14 residues. Germline lookup yields CDR1 MNHNS and CDR2 SASEGT. DNA for the CDR3: TGTGCCAGCAGTGACGGGGGGCACACCGGGGAGCTGTTTTTT. It encodes CASSDGGHTGELFF.

The chain carries TRBV6-1 and TRBJ2-7; D is possibly TRBD2 (6 bases). Germline assignment: CDR1 MNHNS and CDR2 SASEGT. The CDR3 length is 15 residues. Trimming stripped 2 bases from V and 2 bases from J, with 13 bases between. The CDR3 here is CASSEIRDSPYEQYF. The CDR3 coding sequence is TGTGCCAGCAGTGAAATTCGGGACTCCCCCTACGAGCAGTACTTC.

The CDR3 protein is CASSSGTANNSPLHF. CDR3 DNA sequence: TGTGCCAGCAGCTCCGGGACAGCAAATAATTCACCCCTCCACTTT. The chain uses TRBV11-2 and TRBJ1-6, with 7 bases fitting TRBD1. Germline lookup yields CDR1 SGHAT and CDR2 FQNNGV. The J segment lost 5 bases and the V segment lost 4 bases, leaving 5 bases of the junction unmatched. The CDR3 runs 15 residues.

This sequence joins TRBV29-1 and TRBJ1-6; no reliable D call. Germline CDR1 reads SQVTM; CDR2 reads ANQGSEA. The length of the CDR3 is 14 residues. V dropped 8 bases and J dropped 0 bases, with 11 bases sitting between them. CDR3 loop: CSPTPRSYNSPLHF. The CDR3 DNA reads TGCAGCCCTACCCCCCGCTCCTATAATTCACCCCTCCACTTT. The full variable domain, with the rest looked up from reference TRBV29-1 and TRBJ1-6, is SAVISQKPSRDICQRGTSLTIQCQVDSQVTMMFWYRQQPGQSLTLIATANQGSEATYESGFVIDKFPISRPNLTFSTLTVSNMSPEDSSIYLCSPTPRSYNSPLHFGNGTRLTVT.

The chain links TRBV19 to TRBJ1-4; the match to TRBD1 covers 8 bases. The CDR3 is 15 residues long. Germline assignment: CDR1 LNHDA and CDR2 SQIVND (reference sequence). Unmatched junction bases numbered 12, after V lost 7 bases and J lost 8 bases. The CDR3 sequence: CASMRRTGSSEKLFF. CDR3 nucleotides: TGTGCCAGTATGCGCCGGACAGGGTCGAGCGAAAAACTGTTTTTT.

This chain joins TRBV7-9 and TRBJ1-1, with a tentative D call TRBD1 (5 bases). The CDR3 runs 12 residues. From germline, CDR1 is SEHNR and CDR2 FQNEAQ (reference sequence). Trimming took 5 bases from V and 7 from J, leaving 11 bases between them. The CDR3 DNA is TGTGCCAGCAGCCCTCGACAGCTTGAAGCTTTCTTT. This sequence encodes CASSPRQLEAFF.

The J gene is TRBJ2-1, the V gene TRBV28; no firm D call. The CDR3 is 16 amino acids. Germline-derived CDR1 and CDR2 are MDHEN and SYDVKM. The germline V and J ends were trimmed by 7 bases and 4 bases, with 20 bases remaining between them. For the CDR3, the DNA is TGTGCCAGCACCGTAAAGCGCCTCCAAAGATACAATGAGCAGTTCTTC. Protein product: CASTVKRLQRYNEQFF.